The 6 T cell receptor beta chains listed next were all sequenced from one sample in a study of lymphopenia after photon versus proton radiotherapy. TCRdb's table, derived via immunoSEQ multiplex PCR, lists solely in-frame clones and lacks some. The sample has about 16,000 clones, approximately 90% seen once. The sequencing used peripheral blood, collected from a patient treated with proton-based radiotherapy. The receptor source for this set is a man aged 65 to 85 with pancreatic cancer.

V and J are TRBV5-4 and TRBJ2-2; no firm D call. V was shortened by 9 bases and J by 7 bases, with 13 bases between the two germline ends. Per the germline V gene, CDR1 is SGHNT and CDR2 is YYREEE (reference sequence). The CDR3 totals 12 residues. CDR3 nucleotides: TGTGCCACCGCCCGAGCAGGCGGGGAGCTGTTTTTT. As protein: CATARAGGELFF.

DNA for the CDR3: TGTGCCAGCAGTGACTCCCGGGAATCGGCCAAAAACATTCAGTACTTC. Amino acid sequence: CASSDSRESAKNIQYF. V usage is TRBV2 and J usage is TRBJ2-4; perhaps TRBD2 as D (5 bases). CDR1 is SNHLY and CDR2 is FYNNEI in the germline V gene. Trimming shortened V by 3 bases and J by 1 base, and 13 bases separated the two germline ends. This CDR3 region has 16 residues.

The chain couples TRBV5-6 to TRBJ1-2; a possible D gene is TRBD1 (5 bases). Germline loops: CDR1 SGHDT, CDR2 YYEEEE. CDR3 length: 14 amino acids. Trimming removed 4 bases from V and 3 bases from J, with 13 bases in between. In DNA, the CDR3 is TGTGCCAGCAGCACTGGGGGTCGGTACTATGGCTACACCTTC. Translated: CASSTGGRYYGYTF.

In DNA, the CDR3 is TGTGCCAGTAGTAAAGGTCAGGATTATGGCTACACCTTC. Translated, it gives CASSKGQDYGYTF. The genes are TRBV19 and TRBJ1-2; D call uncertain. The germline V gene encodes CDR1 LNHDA and CDR2 SQIVND (reference sequence). With 4 bases removed from V and 5 bases from J, the gap between germline ends came to 11 bases. This CDR3 has 13 residues.

The chain joins TRBV11-2 to TRBJ1-2; D not resolved. The CDR3 loop spans 12 amino acids. The V end was cut by 5 bases, the J end by 6 bases, with 10 bases between. Germline V gene sequence: CDR1 SGHAT, CDR2 FQNNGV. CDR3 sequence reads: CASSRGADGYTF. The DNA of the CDR3 is TGTGCCAGCAGCCGGGGTGCAGATGGCTACACCTTC.

The J gene is TRBJ1-1, the V gene TRBV10-3, with D perhaps matching TRBD1 (5 bases). In germline, CDR1 is ENHRY, CDR2 SYGVKD. The CDR3 loop spans 13 amino acids. V gave up 6 bases and J gave up 2 bases, with 10 bases separating them. This CDR3 reads CAISPQENTEAFF. The DNA of the CDR3 is TGTGCCATCAGCCCACAGGAAAACACTGAAGCTTTCTTT.